Listed here are 21 T cell receptor beta chains from one sample, sequenced in a study of blood T cell repertoires in COVID-19. Measured with immunoSEQ multiplex PCR; TCRdb has only the in-frame clones, and not every one. The sample records 150,000 to 200,000 clones, almost 85% being singletons. The source material was PBMCs or T cells enriched from blood (not recorded which). These receptors all stem from a man in his forties or fifties who had recovered from COVID-19.

The rearrangement uses TRBV28 and TRBJ1-1; the D is unclear. This CDR3 contains 15 residues. Germline CDR1 and CDR2: MDHEN and SYDVKM. Trimming pared 6 bases from V and 3 bases from J, leaving 17 bases between. This CDR3 is CASRPAGQTHTEAFF. DNA for the CDR3: TGTGCCAGCAGACCGGCTGGGCAGACGCACACTGAAGCTTTCTTT.

This clone appeared a few times. This chain links TRBV28 with TRBJ2-7, with TRBD2 identical over 11 bases. The J segment lost 0 bases and the V segment lost 7 bases, leaving 5 bases of the junction unmatched. The V gene's germline CDR1 is MDHEN and CDR2 SYDVKM. CDR3 length: 15 amino acids. The CDR3 DNA reads TGTGCCAGCATATTAGGGACTAGCGGCTCCTACGAGCAGTACTTC. Protein sequence: CASILGTSGSYEQYF.

This clone was detected only once. The chain couples TRBV6-6 to TRBJ2-4; D might be TRBD1 (7 bases). The CDR3 totals 15 residues. With 6 bases removed from V and 1 base from J, the gap between germline ends came to 13 bases. Germline V CDR1 and CDR2: MNHNY, SVGAGI (reference sequence). The CDR3 nucleotides read TGTGCCAGCAGAGCCCAGGGGGGCGCCAAAAACATTCAGTACTTC. As protein: CASRAQGGAKNIQYF.

This sequence joins TRBV19 and TRBJ1-2, with 9 bases identical to TRBD1. Trimming at V came to 4 bases and at J to 2 bases, leaving 2 bases not matched to a gene. This CDR3 is built from 14 residues. In germline, CDR1 is LNHDA, CDR2 SQIVND (reference sequence). DNA for the CDR3: TGTGCCAGTAGTAGCGGGACAGGGAACTATGGCTACACCTTC. This encodes CASSSGTGNYGYTF.

This chain links TRBV14 with TRBJ2-3; tentative D call: TRBD1 (6 bases). Per germline, CDR1 SGHDN and CDR2 FVKESK. The CDR3 extends over 18 amino acids. The V gene lost 2 bases and the J gene lost 6 bases, with 24 bases spanning the gap. CDR3 nucleotides: TGTGCCAGCAGCCAACAGGGGAAGGGGTTCCCACAACTGGATACGCAGTATTTT. Its protein is CASSQQGKGFPQLDTQYF.

The chain couples TRBV7-3 to TRBJ2-5; TRBD1 matches 10 bases. The CDR3 is 14 amino acids. V was clipped by 5 bases and J by 4 bases; unmatched bases: 4. Germline assignment: CDR1 SGHTA and CDR2 FQGTGA. Here the CDR3 DNA reads TGTGCCAGCAGCGAGACAGGGGGCCGAGAGACCCAGTACTTC. It specifies CASSETGGRETQYF.

The chain joins TRBV15 to TRBJ1-6, with D possibly matching TRBD1 (5 bases). The CDR3 sequence is 14 residues long. Germline CDR1 and CDR2: LNHNV and YYDKDF (reference sequence). The V end lost 0 bases, the J end lost 9 bases, and 9 bases lay between the germline ends. The chain's CDR3 is CATSREGESSPLHF. For the CDR3, the DNA is TGTGCCACCAGCAGAGAAGGGGAATCTTCACCCCTCCACTTT.

This chain connects TRBV30 to TRBJ1-2; D gene uncertain. The CDR3 length is 12 residues. Germline CDR1 GTSNPN, CDR2 SVGIG (reference sequence). V was pared by 4 bases and J by 6 bases, with 12 bases between. The CDR3: CAWMRGGNGYTF. In nucleotides, the CDR3 is TGTGCCTGGATGCGGGGAGGGAATGGCTACACCTTC.

The chain carries TRBV28 and TRBJ2-7, with 11 bases identical to TRBD1. Germline-derived CDR1 and CDR2 are MDHEN and SYDVKM. The V gene end was trimmed by 5 bases and the J gene end by 2 bases; junction bases not matched to a gene: 5. The CDR3 spans 15 residues. The CDR3 region is CASSLRTGGTYEQYF. DNA of the CDR3: TGTGCCAGCAGTCTCCGGACAGGGGGCACCTACGAGCAGTACTTC.

CDR3 residues: CASSPSTPSLYEQYF. Here the CDR3 DNA reads TGTGCCAGCAGCCCCTCAACACCCAGTCTCTACGAGCAGTACTTC. This chain uses TRBV11-2 with TRBJ2-7; D is uncertain. This CDR3 has 15 residues. V was pared by 5 bases and J by 3 bases, with 17 bases between. Germline V CDR1 and CDR2: SGHAT, FQNNGV.

The chain links TRBV9 to TRBJ1-1; 11 nucleotides match TRBD1. The CDR3 loop spans 15 amino acids. Germline V CDR1 and CDR2: SGDLS, YYNGEE. Unmatched junction bases numbered 9, after V lost 3 bases and J lost 8 bases. The DNA for the CDR3 is TGTGCCAGCAGCGGCGCCGGGACAGGGGGTTTGGAAGCTTTCTTT. This gives the protein CASSGAGTGGLEAFF.

The chain couples TRBV10-3 to TRBJ1-1, with a weak D call TRBD1 (5 bases). The CDR3 consists of 15 residues. Trimming removed 7 bases at V and 1 base at J, with 16 bases between. Germline loops: CDR1 ENHRY, CDR2 SYGVKD. DNA of the CDR3: TGTGCCATCACCCCCCAGTGGAGGGGGAACACTGAAGCTTTCTTT. The encoded protein is CAITPQWRGNTEAFF.

This clone appeared a few times. The chain recombines TRBV28 with TRBJ1-3; TRBD1 might be the D (6 bases). Looked up from germline, CDR1 is MDHEN and CDR2 is SYDVKM. With 2 bases removed from V and 1 base from J, the gap between germline ends came to 12 bases. The CDR3 has 16 amino acids. The CDR3 sequence: CASSLPQGGSGNTIYF. CDR3 in DNA: TGTGCCAGCAGTTTACCGCAAGGGGGTTCTGGAAACACCATATATTTT.

The CDR3 spells CASIRSGGKQETQYF. DNA of the CDR3: TGTGCCAGCATTAGGTCAGGGGGGAAACAAGAGACCCAGTACTTC. The chain combines TRBV6-5 with TRBJ2-5, with D possibly matching TRBD1 (7 bases). The germline V and J ends were trimmed by 7 bases and 2 bases, with 17 bases remaining between them. Germline V gives CDR1 MNHEY, CDR2 SVGAGI. The CDR3 length is 15 residues.

The gene calls are TRBV28 and TRBJ2-7; 7 bases match TRBD2. The CDR3 length is 15 residues. Losses at the gene ends were 5 bases for V and 1 base for J; bases not matched to a gene: 8. The germline V gene has CDR1 MDHEN and CDR2 SYDVKM. The CDR3 sequence is CASSTSSGPSYEQYF. For the CDR3, the DNA is TGTGCCAGCAGTACCTCTAGCGGCCCTTCCTACGAGCAGTACTTC.

This chain connects TRBV5-1 to TRBJ2-5; D is perhaps TRBD1 (5 bases). This CDR3 comprises 16 residues. V lost 3 bases and J lost 1, with 16 bases in between. CDR1 and CDR2 from the germline V gene are SGHRS and YFSETQ. In DNA, the CDR3 is TGCGCCAGCAGCTGGCTCCAACAGGAGATCCAAGAGACCCAGTACTTC. Translated, it gives CASSWLQQEIQETQYF.

The CDR3, as DNA: TGTGCCAGCAGCCCTACTTCGGGGGCCAACGTCCTGACTTTC. This encodes CASSPTSGANVLTF. V and J are TRBV7-6 and TRBJ2-6; D uncertain. The CDR3 is 14 residues long. Germline values: CDR1 SGHVS, CDR2 FNYEAQ. V lost 5 bases and J lost 4, with 9 bases in between.

V gene TRBV28 combines with J gene TRBJ2-3, with 12 bases lining up with TRBD1. The germline CDR1 and CDR2 sequences are MDHEN and SYDVKM. The CDR3 is 16 amino acids. Trimming cost V 6 bases and J 6 bases; bases outside gene matches: 10. CDR3 protein: CASSDPGQGARDTQYF. The CDR3 nucleotides are TGTGCCAGCAGCGACCCGGGACAGGGGGCGAGGGATACGCAGTATTTT.

CDR3 nucleotides: TGTGCCAGTGGGACTACCCGCGGAGATACGCAGTATTTT. It specifies CASGTTRGDTQYF. The rearrangement joins TRBV6-5 to TRBJ2-3; 7 positions agree with TRBD2. The CDR3 is 13 residues long. The germline V gene encodes CDR1 MNHEY and CDR2 SVGAGI. J lost 5 bases, V lost 9 bases, and 8 bases had no gene match.

The chain employs TRBV7-2 and TRBJ2-1; 8 positions agree with TRBD2. This CDR3 has 13 residues. Germline CDR1 SGHTA, CDR2 FQGNSA. Trimming cost V 7 bases and J 8 bases; bases outside gene matches: 7. The CDR3 DNA reads as TGTGCCAGCACCCCGGGGGGGAGAGATGAGCAGTTCTTC. It yields the protein CASTPGGRDEQFF.

This chain joins TRBV7-9 and TRBJ2-1; maybe TRBD2 (5 bases). The CDR3 has 15 amino acids. V lost 2 bases and J 5 bases, leaving 13 bases between the germline ends. Germline lookup yields CDR1 SEHNR and CDR2 FQNEAQ (reference sequence). The CDR3 coding sequence is TGTGCCAGCAGCTTATCAGACGGGGTACACAATGAGCAGTTCTTC. This codes for CASSLSDGVHNEQFF.